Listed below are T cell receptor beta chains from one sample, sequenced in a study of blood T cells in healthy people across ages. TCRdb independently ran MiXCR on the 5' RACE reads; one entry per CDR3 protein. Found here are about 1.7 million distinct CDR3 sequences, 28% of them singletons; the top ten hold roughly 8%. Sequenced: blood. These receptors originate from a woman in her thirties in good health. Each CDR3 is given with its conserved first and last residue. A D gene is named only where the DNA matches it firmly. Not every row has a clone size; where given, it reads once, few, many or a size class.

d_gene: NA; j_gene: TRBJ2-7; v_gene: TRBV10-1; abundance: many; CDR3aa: CASIAGVEQYF; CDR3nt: TGCGCCAGCATCGCCGGAGTCGAGCAGTACTTC
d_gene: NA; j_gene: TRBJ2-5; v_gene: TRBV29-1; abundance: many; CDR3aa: CSVEDPASVKTQYF; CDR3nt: TGCAGCGTTGAAGATCCGGCTAGCGTTAAGACCCAGTACTTC
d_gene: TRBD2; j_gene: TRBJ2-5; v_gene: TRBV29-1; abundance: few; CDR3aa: CSVSGRTQETQYF; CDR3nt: TGCAGCGTTAGCGGGAGAACGCAGGAGACCCAGTACTTC
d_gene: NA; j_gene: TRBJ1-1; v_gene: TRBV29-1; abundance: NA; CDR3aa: CSVAQGNTEAFF; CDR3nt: TGCAGCGTTGCACAGGGGAACACTGAAGCTTTCTTT
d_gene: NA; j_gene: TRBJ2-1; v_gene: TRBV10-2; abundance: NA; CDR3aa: CASSRVSNEQFF; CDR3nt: TGCGCCAGCAGTAGAGTCTCCAATGAGCAGTTCTTC
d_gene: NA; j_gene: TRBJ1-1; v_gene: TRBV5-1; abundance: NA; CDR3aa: CASSPGGQFTEAFF; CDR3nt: TGCGCCAGCAGCCCCGGGGGACAATTTACTGAAGCTTTCTTT
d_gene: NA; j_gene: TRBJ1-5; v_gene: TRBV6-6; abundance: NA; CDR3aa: CASSPGRPNQPQHF; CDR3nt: TGTGCCAGCAGCCCAGGACGGCCAAATCAGCCCCAGCATTTT
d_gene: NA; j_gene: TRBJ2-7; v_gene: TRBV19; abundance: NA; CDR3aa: CASSEDRPKPEQYF; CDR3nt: TGTGCCAGTAGTGAGGACAGACCTAAACCCGAGCAGTACTTC
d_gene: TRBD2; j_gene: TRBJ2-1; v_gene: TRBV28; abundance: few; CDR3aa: CASNVAGGYNEQFF; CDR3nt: TGTGCCAGCAATGTGGCGGGGGGGTACAATGAGCAGTTCTTC
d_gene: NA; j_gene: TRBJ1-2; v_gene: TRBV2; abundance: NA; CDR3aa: CASFPGGSHGYTF; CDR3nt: TGTGCCAGCTTCCCGGGGGGATCGCATGGCTACACCTTC
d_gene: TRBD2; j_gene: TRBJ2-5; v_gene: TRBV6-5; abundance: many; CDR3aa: CASRQTSGGEETQYF; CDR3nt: TGTGCCAGCAGACAAACTAGCGGGGGGGAAGAGACCCAGTACTTC
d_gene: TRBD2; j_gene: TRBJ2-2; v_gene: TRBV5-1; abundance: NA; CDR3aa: CASSTGTSAGELFF; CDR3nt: TGCGCCAGCAGCACCGGGACTAGCGCCGGGGAGCTGTTTTTT
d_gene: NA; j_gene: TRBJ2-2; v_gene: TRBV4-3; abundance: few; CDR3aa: CASSQGANTGELFF; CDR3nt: TGCGCCAGCAGCCAGGGGGCCAACACCGGGGAGCTGTTTTTT
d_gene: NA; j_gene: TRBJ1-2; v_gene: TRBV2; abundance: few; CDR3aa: CASSEQPANYGYTF; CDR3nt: TGTGCCAGCAGCGAACAGCCAGCTAACTATGGCTACACCTTC
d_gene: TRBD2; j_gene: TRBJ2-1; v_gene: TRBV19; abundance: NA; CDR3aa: CASRRGLAGYNEQFF; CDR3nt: TGTGCCAGTAGAAGGGGTCTAGCGGGATACAATGAGCAGTTCTTC
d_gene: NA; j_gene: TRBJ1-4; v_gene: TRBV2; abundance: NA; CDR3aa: CASMMDRATNEKLFF; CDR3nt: TGTGCCAGCATGATGGACAGAGCAACTAATGAAAAACTGTTTTTT
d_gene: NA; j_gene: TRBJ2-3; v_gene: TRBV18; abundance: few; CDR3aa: CASSPPAGAAQYF; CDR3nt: TGTGCCAGCTCACCACCCGCGGGTGCTGCGCAGTATTTT
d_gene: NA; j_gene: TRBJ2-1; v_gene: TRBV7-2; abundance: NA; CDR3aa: CASSLAIGNEQFF; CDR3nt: TGTGCCAGCAGCTTAGCGATCGGGAATGAGCAGTTCTTC
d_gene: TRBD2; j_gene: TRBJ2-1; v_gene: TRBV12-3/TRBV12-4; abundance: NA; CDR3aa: CASYSGGANEQFF; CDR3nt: TGTGCCAGCTATAGCGGGGGGGCCAATGAGCAGTTCTTC
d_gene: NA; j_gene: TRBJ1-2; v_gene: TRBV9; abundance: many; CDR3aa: CASSPRHVDYGYTF; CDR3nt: TGTGCCAGCAGCCCCCGACACGTCGACTATGGCTACACCTTC
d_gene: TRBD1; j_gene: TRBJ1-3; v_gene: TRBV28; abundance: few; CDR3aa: CASSFSGTVSGNTIYF; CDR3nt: TGTGCCAGCAGTTTTTCGGGGACAGTTTCTGGAAACACCATATATTTT
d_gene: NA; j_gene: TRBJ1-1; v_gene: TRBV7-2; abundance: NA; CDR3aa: CASSLEPLAEAFF; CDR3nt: TGTGCCAGCAGCTTAGAGCCCTTGGCTGAAGCTTTCTTT
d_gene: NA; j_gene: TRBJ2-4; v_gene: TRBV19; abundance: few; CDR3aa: CASSIDASPENIQYF; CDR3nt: TGTGCCAGTAGTATAGATGCCTCCCCCGAAAACATTCAGTACTTC
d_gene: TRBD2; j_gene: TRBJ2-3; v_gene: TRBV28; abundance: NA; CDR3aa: CATERPGGDTQYF; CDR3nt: TGTGCCACTGAAAGACCGGGGGGAGATACGCAGTATTTT
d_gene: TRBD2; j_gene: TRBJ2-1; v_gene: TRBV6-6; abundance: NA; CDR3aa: CASSQSGTSVGNEQFF; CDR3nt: TGTGCCAGCAGTCAATCCGGGACTAGTGTCGGCAATGAGCAGTTCTTC
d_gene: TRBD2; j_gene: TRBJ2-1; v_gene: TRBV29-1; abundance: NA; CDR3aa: CSFPGSGSYNEQFF; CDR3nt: TGCAGCTTTCCGGGTAGCGGGTCCTACAATGAGCAGTTCTTC
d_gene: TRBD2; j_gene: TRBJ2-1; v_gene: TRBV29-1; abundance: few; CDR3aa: CSVLSGDSYDEQFF; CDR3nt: TGCAGCGTCCTTAGCGGGGACTCCTACGATGAGCAGTTCTTC